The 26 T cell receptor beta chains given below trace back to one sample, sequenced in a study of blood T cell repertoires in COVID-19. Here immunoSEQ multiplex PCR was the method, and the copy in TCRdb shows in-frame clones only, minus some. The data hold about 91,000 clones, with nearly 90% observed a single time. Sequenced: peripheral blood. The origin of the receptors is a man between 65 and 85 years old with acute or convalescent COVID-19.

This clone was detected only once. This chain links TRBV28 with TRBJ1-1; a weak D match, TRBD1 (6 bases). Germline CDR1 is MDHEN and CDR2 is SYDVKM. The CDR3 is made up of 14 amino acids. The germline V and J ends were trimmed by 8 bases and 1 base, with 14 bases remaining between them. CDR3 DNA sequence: TGTGCCAGCCGGCGAGGGGGGGGGAACACTGAAGCTTTCTTT. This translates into CASRRGGGNTEAFF.

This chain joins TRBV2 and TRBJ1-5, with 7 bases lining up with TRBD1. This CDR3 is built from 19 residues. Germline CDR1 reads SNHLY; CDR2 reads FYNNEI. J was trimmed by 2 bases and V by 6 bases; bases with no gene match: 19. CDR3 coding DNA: TGTGCCAGCAGGGAACAGGGGATAAGGGGGCAGGTTGGCAATCAGCCCCAGCATTTT. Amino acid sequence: CASREQGIRGQVGNQPQHF.

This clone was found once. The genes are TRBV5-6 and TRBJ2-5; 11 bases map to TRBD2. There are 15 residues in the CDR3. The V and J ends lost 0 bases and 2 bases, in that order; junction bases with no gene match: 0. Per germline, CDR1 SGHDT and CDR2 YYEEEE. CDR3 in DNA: TGTGCCAGCAGCTTGGTAGCGGGGGGGCAAGAGACCCAGTACTTC. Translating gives CASSLVAGGQETQYF.

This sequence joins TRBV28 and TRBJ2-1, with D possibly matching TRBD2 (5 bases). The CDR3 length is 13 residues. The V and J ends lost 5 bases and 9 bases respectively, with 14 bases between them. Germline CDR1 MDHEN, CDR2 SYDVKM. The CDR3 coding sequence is TGTGCCAGCAGTCCCCCCGGGGTTGGTGAGCAGTTCTTC. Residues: CASSPPGVGEQFF.

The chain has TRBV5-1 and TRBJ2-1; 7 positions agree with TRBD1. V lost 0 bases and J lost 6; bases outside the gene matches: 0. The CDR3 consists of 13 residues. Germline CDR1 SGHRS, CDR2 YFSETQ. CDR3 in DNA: TGCGCCAGCAGCTTGGGACAGGGCAATGAGCAGTTCTTC. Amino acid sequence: CASSLGQGNEQFF. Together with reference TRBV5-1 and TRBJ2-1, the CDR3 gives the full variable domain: KAGVTQTPRYLIKTRGQQVTLSCSPISGHRSVSWYQQTPGQGLQFLFEYFSETQRNKGNFPGRFSGRQFSNSRSEMNVSTLELGDSALYLCASSLGQGNEQFFGPGTRLTVL.

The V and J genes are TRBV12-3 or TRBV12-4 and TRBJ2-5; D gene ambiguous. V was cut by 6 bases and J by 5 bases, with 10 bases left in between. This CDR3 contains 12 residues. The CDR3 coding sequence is TGTGCCAGCAGCCTCTTCGGGGAGACCCAGTACTTC. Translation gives CASSLFGETQYF.

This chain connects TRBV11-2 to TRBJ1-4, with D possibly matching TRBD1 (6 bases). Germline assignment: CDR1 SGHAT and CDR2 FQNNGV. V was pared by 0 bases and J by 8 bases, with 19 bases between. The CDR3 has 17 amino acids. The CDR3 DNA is TGTGCCAGCAGCTTAGATGGGGGGGCGACGGGATGGGAAAAACTGTTTTTT. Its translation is CASSLDGGATGWEKLFF.

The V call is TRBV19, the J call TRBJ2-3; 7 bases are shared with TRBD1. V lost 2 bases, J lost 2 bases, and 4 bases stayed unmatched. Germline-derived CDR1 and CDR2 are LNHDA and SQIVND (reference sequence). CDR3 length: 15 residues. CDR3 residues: CASSILTGDTDTQYF. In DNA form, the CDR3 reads TGTGCCAGTAGTATACTTACAGGGGACACAGATACGCAGTATTTT.

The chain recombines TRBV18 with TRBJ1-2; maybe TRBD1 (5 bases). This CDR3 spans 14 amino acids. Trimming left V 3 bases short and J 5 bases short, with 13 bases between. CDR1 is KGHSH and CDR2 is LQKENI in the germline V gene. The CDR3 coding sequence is TGTGCCAGCTCACCGGATACCGGGGGGTATGGCTACACCTTC. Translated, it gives CASSPDTGGYGYTF.

The CDR3 DNA follows: TGTGCCAGCAGTGAAGCGGGGGGGTACGAGGCTAACTATGGCTACACCTTC. Amino acids: CASSEAGGYEANYGYTF. The V gene is TRBV2, the J gene TRBJ1-2; weak D call: TRBD1 (5 bases). V lost 0 bases and J 0 bases, leaving 14 bases between the germline ends. The V gene's germline CDR1 is SNHLY and CDR2 FYNNEI. The CDR3 is made up of 17 amino acids.

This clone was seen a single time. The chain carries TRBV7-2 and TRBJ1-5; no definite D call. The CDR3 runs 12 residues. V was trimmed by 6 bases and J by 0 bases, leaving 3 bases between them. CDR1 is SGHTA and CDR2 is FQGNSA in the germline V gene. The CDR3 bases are TGTGCCAGCAGTAATAGCAATCAGCCCCAGCATTTT. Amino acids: CASSNSNQPQHF.

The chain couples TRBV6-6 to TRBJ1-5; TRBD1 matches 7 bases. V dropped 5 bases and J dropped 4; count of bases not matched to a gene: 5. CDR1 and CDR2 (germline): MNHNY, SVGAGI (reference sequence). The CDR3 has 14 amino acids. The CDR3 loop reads CASSDRAYNQPQHF. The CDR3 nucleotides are TGTGCCAGCAGTGACAGGGCCTATAATCAGCCCCAGCATTTT.

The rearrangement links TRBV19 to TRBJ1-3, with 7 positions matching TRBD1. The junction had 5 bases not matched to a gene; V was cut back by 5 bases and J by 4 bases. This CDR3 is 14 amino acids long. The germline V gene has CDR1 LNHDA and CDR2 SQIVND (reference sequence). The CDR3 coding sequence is TGTGCCAGTAGTCAACAGGGGCCCGGAAACACCATATATTTT. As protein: CASSQQGPGNTIYF.

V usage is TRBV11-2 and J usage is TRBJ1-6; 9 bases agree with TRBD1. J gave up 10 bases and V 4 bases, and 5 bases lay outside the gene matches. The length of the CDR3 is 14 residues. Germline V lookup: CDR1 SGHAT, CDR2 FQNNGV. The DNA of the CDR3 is TGTGCCAGCAGCTCGGACAGGGGCGGGTCACCCCTCCACTTT. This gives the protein CASSSDRGGSPLHF. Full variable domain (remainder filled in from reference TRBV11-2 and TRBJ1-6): EAGVAQSPRYKIIEKRQSVAFWCNPISGHATLYWYQQILGQGPKLLIQFQNNGVVDDSQLPKDRFSAERLKGVDSTLKIQPAKLEDSAVYLCASSSDRGGSPLHFGNGTRLTVT.

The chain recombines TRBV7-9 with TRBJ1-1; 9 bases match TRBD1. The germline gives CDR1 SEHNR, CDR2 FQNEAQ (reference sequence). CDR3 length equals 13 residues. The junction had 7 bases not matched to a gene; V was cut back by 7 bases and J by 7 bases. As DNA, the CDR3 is TGTGCCAGCAACACGGGACAGGGAGGTGAAGCTTTCTTT. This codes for CASNTGQGGEAFF.

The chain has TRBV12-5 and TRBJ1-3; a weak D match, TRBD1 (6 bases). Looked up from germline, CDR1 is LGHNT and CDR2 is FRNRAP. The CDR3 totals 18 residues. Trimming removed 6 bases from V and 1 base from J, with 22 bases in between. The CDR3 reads CASGLTGALTKSGNTIYF. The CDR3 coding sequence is TGTGCTAGTGGGTTGACAGGTGCCCTCACAAAATCTGGAAACACCATATATTTT.

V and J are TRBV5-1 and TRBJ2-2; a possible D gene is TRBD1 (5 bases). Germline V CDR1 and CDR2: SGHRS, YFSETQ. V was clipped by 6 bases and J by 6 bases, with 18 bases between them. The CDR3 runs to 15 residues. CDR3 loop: CASNPDSVGAGELFF. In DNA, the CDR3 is TGCGCCAGCAACCCCGACAGTGTAGGGGCCGGGGAGCTGTTTTTT.

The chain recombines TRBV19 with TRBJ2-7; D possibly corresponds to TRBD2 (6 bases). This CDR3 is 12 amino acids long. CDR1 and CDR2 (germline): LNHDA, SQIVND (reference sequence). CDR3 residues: CATGRGFYEQYF. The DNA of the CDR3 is TGTGCGACCGGTCGGGGGTTCTACGAGCAGTACTTC. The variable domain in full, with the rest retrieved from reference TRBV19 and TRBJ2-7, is DGGITQSPKYLFRKEGQNVTLSCEQNLNHDAMYWYRQDPGQGLRLIYYSQIVNDFQKGDIAEGYSVSREKKESFPLTVTSAQKNPTAFYLCATGRGFYEQYFGPGTRLTVT.

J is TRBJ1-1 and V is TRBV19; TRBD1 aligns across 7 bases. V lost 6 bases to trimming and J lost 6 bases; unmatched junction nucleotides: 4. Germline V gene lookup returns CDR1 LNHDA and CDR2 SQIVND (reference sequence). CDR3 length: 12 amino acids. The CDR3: CASRVTGSEAFF. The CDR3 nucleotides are TGTGCCAGTAGGGTGACAGGGTCTGAAGCTTTCTTT.

The CDR3 bases are TGCGCCAGCAGCTTGGCCCAGGGGCGGCAAGAGACCCAGTACTTC. It specifies CASSLAQGRQETQYF. J is TRBJ2-5 and V is TRBV5-1, with D possibly matching TRBD1 (6 bases). This CDR3 region has 15 residues. Deletions cut 0 bases from V and 2 bases from J, with 11 bases between. The germline CDR1 and CDR2 sequences are SGHRS and YFSETQ.

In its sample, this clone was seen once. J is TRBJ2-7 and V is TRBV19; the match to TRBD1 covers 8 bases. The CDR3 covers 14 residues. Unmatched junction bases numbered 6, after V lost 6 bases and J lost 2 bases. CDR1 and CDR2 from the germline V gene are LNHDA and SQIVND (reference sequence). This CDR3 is CASRVDRDTYEQYF. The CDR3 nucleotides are TGTGCCAGTAGAGTGGACAGGGATACCTACGAGCAGTACTTC.

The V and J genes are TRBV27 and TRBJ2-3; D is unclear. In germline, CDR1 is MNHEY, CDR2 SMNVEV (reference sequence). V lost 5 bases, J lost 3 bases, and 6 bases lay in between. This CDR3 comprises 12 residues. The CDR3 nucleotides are TGTGCCAGCAGTCCCCCAACAGATACGCAGTATTTT. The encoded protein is CASSPPTDTQYF.

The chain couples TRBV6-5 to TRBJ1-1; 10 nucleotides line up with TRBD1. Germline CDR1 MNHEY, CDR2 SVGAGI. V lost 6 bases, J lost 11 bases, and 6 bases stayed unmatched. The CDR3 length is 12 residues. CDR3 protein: CASRGTGVWAFF. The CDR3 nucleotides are TGTGCCAGCAGAGGGACAGGGGTTTGGGCTTTCTTT.

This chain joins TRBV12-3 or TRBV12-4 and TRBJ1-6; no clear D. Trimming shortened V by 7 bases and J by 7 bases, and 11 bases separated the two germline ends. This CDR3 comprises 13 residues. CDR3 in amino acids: CASTRSENSPLHF. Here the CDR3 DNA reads TGTGCCAGCACTCGTTCGGAGAATTCACCCCTCCACTTT.

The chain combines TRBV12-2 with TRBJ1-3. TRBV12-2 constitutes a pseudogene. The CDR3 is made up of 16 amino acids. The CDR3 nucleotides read TGTGCAAGTCGCTTAATCGAGGAGTTGCCTGGAAACACCATATATTTT. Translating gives CASRLIEELPGNTIYF.

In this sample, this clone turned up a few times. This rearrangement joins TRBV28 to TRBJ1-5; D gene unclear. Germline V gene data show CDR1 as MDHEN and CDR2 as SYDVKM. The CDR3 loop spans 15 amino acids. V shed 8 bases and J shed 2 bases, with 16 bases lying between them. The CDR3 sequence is CASLPPGTGNQPQHF. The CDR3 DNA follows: TGTGCCAGCCTCCCCCCAGGTACGGGCAATCAGCCCCAGCATTTT. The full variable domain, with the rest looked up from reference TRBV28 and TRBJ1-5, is DVKVTQSSRYLVKRTGEKVFLECVQDMDHENMFWYRQDPGLGLRLIYFSYDVKMKEKGDIPEGYSVSREKKERFSLILESASTNQTSMYLCASLPPGTGNQPQHFGDGTRLSIL.